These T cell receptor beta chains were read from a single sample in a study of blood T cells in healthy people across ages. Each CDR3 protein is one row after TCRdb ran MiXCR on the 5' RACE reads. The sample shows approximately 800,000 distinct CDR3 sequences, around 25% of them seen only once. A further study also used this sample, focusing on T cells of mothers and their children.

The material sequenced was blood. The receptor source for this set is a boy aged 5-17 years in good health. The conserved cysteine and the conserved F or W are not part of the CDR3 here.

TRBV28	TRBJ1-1	ASSPIGTGFKWTEAF
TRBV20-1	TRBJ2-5	SARDGTGSQEQY
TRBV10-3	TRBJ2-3	AISETSATDTQY
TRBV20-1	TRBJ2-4	SALAGRDIQY
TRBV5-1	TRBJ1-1	ASSFVGTEAF
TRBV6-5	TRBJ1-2	ASSSGKTEYGYT
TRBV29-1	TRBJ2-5	SVEGLLDRVEETQY
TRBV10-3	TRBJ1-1	AISGPGGAEAF
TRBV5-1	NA	ASSTTDNYNEQF
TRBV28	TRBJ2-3	ASTSADHTDTQY
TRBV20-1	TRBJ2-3	SARFSDTQY
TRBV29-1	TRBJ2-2	SVELAGFTGELF
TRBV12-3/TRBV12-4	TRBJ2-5	ASSSRTGETQY
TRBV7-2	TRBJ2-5	ASSSQKETQY
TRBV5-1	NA	ASSPTDFDEQY
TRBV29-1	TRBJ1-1	SVEMGTLNTEAF
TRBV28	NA	ASSLGGSIHEQF
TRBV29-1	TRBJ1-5	SASTGTDSNQPQH
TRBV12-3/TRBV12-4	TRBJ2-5	ASSAWSGETQY
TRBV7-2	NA	ASSITSGGIRETQY
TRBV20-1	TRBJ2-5	SAAGSGKETQY
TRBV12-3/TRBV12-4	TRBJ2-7	ASSSRGPSSSYEQY
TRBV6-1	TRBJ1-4	ASSVPGPREKLF
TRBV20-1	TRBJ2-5	SASQAGGPLETQY
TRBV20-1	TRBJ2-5	SARDSSGGLQETQY
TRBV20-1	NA	SARDIQGVDPYEQY
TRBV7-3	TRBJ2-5	ASSPTGPQETQY
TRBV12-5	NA	ASGPGLAGGLEQF
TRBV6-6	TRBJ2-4	ASSYPSLGGEVKNIQC
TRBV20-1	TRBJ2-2	SARVGQANTGELF
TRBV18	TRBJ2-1	ASSPSIGGQF
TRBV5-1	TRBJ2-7	ASSLALAGGQSYEQY
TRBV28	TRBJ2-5	ASTQGGPWETQY
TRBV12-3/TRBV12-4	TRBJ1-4	ASRMGEKLF
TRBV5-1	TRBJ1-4	ASSLEPRTDRVTEKLF
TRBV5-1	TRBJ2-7	ASSIGTSGESSYEQY
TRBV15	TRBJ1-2	ATSRDTGGKGGYT
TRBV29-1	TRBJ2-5	SVPPAGQETQY
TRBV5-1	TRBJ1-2	ASSPDRGSLGHYGYT
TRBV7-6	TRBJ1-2	ASSSDRGGGYT
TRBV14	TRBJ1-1	ASSPRVSGSEAF
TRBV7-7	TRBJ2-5	ASSSPSGAGEETQY
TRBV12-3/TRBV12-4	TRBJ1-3	ASSWGWGSGNTIY
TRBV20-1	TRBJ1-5	SARRDGLVSNQPQH
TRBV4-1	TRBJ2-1	ASSQEHNPNNEQF
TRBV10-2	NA	ASSAQGADEQF
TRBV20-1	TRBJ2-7	SARTSGGFSYEQY
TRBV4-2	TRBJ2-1	ASSPPDRAGNEQF
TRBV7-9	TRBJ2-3	ASSPASGGPPTQY
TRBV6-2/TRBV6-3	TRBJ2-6	ASSYFSGANVLT
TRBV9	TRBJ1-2	ASSVVSSSGYT
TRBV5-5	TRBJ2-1	ASSFMGASHRNEQF
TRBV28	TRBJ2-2	ASSPGTPGELF
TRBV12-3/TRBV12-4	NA	ASSLTRHEQY